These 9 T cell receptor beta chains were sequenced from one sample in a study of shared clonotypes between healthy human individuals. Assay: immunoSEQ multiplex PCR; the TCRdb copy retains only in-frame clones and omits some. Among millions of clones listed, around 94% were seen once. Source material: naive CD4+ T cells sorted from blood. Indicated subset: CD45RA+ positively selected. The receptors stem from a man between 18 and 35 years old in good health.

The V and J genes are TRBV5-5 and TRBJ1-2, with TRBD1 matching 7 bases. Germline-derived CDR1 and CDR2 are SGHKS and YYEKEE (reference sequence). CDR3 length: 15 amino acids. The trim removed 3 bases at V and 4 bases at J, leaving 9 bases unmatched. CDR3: CASSSAGTAVYGYTF. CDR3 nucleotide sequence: TGTGCCAGCAGCTCGGCCGGGACAGCAGTCTATGGCTACACCTTC.

CDR3 nucleotides: TGTGCCAGCAGTGAAAGATTTTGGGGAGAAACTAACTATGGCTACACCTTC. Its translation: CASSERFWGETNYGYTF. The chain uses TRBV6-1 and TRBJ1-2; no clear D gene. Looked up from germline, CDR1 is MNHNS and CDR2 is SASEGT. The length of the CDR3 is 17 residues. V lost 2 bases, J lost 0 bases, and 16 bases lay in between.

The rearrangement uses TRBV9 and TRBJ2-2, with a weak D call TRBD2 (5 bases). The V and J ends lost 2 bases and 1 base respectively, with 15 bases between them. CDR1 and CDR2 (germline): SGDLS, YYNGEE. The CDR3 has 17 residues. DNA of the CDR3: TGTGCCAGCAGCGTTAGCCGGGGAAAGGGGAACACCGGGGAGCTGTTTTTT. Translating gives CASSVSRGKGNTGELFF.

DNA of the CDR3: TGCGCCAGCAGCTTGGACGGGGACACCTATGAAAAACTGTTTTTT. Protein sequence: CASSLDGDTYEKLFF. V gene TRBV5-1 combines with J gene TRBJ1-4; possible D gene TRBD1, 6 bases. The CDR3 is made up of 15 amino acids. V lost 0 bases, J lost 6 bases, and 12 bases lay in between. Germline values: CDR1 SGHRS, CDR2 YFSETQ.

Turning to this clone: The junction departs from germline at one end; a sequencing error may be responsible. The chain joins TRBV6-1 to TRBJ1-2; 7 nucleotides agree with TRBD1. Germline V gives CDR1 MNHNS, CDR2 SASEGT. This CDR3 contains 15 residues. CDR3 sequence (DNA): TGTGCCAGCAGGGACCCCGGGACAGTCGGCAAAGGCCCGAACTTC. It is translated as CASRDPGTVGKGPNF.

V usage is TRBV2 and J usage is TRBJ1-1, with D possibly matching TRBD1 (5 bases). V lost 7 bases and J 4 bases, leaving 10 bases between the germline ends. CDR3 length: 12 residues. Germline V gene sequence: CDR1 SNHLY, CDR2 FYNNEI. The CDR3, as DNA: TGTGCCAGCAACCAGGGACGCACTGAAGCTTTCTTT. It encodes CASNQGRTEAFF.

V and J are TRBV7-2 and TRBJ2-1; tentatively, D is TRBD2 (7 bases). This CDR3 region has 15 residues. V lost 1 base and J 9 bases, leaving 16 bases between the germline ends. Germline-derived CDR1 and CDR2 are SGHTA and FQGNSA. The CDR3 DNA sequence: TGTGCCAGCAGCTTAGGGGGGGGCCCTGGGAGTGAGCAGTTCTTC. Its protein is CASSLGGGPGSEQFF.

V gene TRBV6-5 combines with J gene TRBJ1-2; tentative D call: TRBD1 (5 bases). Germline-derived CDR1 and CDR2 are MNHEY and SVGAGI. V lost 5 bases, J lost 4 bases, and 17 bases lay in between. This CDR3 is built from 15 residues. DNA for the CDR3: TGTGCCAGCAGTCGACTCGTTGACAGTGGCTATGGCTACACCTTC. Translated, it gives CASSRLVDSGYGYTF.

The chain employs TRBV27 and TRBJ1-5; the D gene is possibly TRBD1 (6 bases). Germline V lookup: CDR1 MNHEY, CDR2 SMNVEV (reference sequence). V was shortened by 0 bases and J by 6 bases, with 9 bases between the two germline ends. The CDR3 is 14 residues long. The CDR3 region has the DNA TGTGCCAGCAGTTTATCAACAGGGTCTCAGCCCCAGCATTTT. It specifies CASSLSTGSQPQHF.